Each of the 30 T cell receptor beta chains below was sequenced from the same sample in a study of CD8 T cells in Susac syndrome. The RNA input was about 0.5 to 1 ug, and it was reverse transcribed with random hexamers. TCRdb re-analysed the immunoSEQ multiplex PCR reads in MiXCR, keeping a single row per CDR3 protein. The repertoire consists of 230,000 or so distinct CDR3 sequences, with around 95% occurring once and the leading ten covering 0.095%. Input material: CD4+ T cells from PBMCs. The receptors derive from a human donor with multiple sclerosis.

This clonotype turned up a few times. The genes are TRBV3-1 and TRBJ1-5; TRBD1 aligns across 8 bases. The CDR3 covers 14 residues. V lost 4 bases to trimming and J lost 7 bases; unmatched junction nucleotides: 6. Germline CDR1 reads LGHDT; CDR2 reads YNNKEL (reference sequence). The DNA for the CDR3 is TGTGCCAGCAGCCCTGGGACAGGACTCCAGCCCCAGCATTTT. This gives the protein CASSPGTGLQPQHF.

V and J are TRBV2 and TRBJ2-7, with D unresolved. Germline V gene data show CDR1 as SNHLY and CDR2 as FYNNEI. V gave up 7 bases and J gave up 5 bases, with 15 bases separating them. This CDR3 has 13 amino acids. The CDR3 coding sequence is TGTGCCAGCACCCCAGGCCAGCCTCACGAGCAGTACTTC. Translated: CASTPGQPHEQYF. Full variable domain (remainder filled in from reference TRBV2 and TRBJ2-7): EPEVTQTPSHQVTQMGQEVILRCVPISNHLYFYWYRQILGQKVEFLVSFYNNEISEKSEIFDDQFSVERPDGSNFTLKIRSTKLEDSAMYFCASTPGQPHEQYFGPGTRLTVT.

The chain employs TRBV15 and TRBJ2-1, with a possible D match to TRBD1 (6 bases). CDR3 size: 15 residues. Trimming stripped 5 bases from V and 5 bases from J, with 16 bases between. Germline lookup yields CDR1 LNHNV and CDR2 YYDKDF (reference sequence). The CDR3 protein is CATSDPGHKNNEQFF. The DNA of the CDR3 is TGTGCCACCAGCGACCCGGGACATAAAAACAATGAGCAGTTCTTC.

This clonotype is a singleton in its sample. V and J are TRBV15 and TRBJ2-7; D uncertain. Germline V lookup: CDR1 LNHNV, CDR2 YYDKDF (reference sequence). V shed 3 bases and J shed 3 bases, with 9 bases lying between them. CDR3 length equals 13 residues. In nucleotides, the CDR3 is TGTGCCACCAGCAGCCACTACTTCTACGAGCAGTACTTC. Its translation is CATSSHYFYEQYF.

The gene calls are TRBV29-1 and TRBJ2-3, with no clear D. V was shortened by 7 bases and J by 4 bases, with 24 bases between the two germline ends. The CDR3 is made up of 16 amino acids. Germline V lookup: CDR1 SQVTM, CDR2 ANQGSEA. CDR3 sequence reads: CSGRGRSSWAPDTQYF. Here the CDR3 DNA reads TGCAGCGGCCGAGGTCGGAGTAGCTGGGCTCCAGATACGCAGTATTTT.

The chain links TRBV3-1 to TRBJ2-7; the match to TRBD2 covers 10 bases. V shed 4 bases, J shed 2 bases, and the junction held 5 bases outside the gene matches. CDR3 length: 15 amino acids. The germline V gene has CDR1 LGHDT and CDR2 YNNKEL (reference sequence). The CDR3 region is CASSPGLAAPYEQYF. The CDR3 DNA reads as TGTGCCAGCAGCCCTGGACTAGCGGCCCCCTACGAGCAGTACTTC.

CDR3 nucleotide sequence: TGCAGTGCCAACTTTGGTGGGGCCAACGTCCTGACTTTC. Translated: CSANFGGANVLTF. The V call is TRBV20-1, the J call TRBJ2-6, with unresolved D. V lost 6 bases and J lost 3, with 9 bases in between. CDR1 and CDR2 (germline): DFQATT, SNEGSKA (reference sequence). The CDR3 runs 13 residues.

This chain uses TRBV3-1 with TRBJ2-7; weak D call: TRBD1 (6 bases). Germline V gives CDR1 LGHDT, CDR2 YNNKEL (reference sequence). The CDR3 runs to 15 residues. Trimming stripped 4 bases from V and 2 bases from J, with 15 bases between. CDR3 in amino acids: CASSPPRTATYEQYF. The DNA of the CDR3 is TGTGCCAGCAGCCCGCCACGGACAGCAACCTACGAGCAGTACTTC.

The CDR3 DNA is TGCAGCTTGCAGGGGTTGGGCACTGAAGCTTTCTTT. Amino acids: CSLQGLGTEAFF. The chain uses TRBV29-1 and TRBJ1-1; D possibly corresponds to TRBD1 (6 bases). Germline V gene sequence: CDR1 SQVTM, CDR2 ANQGSEA. There are 12 residues in the CDR3. V was pared by 8 bases and J by 4 bases, with 14 bases between.

The chain is built from TRBV3-1 and TRBJ2-1; D possibly corresponds to TRBD1 (6 bases). Germline values: CDR1 LGHDT, CDR2 YNNKEL (reference sequence). V lost 2 bases and J 4 bases, leaving 12 bases between the germline ends. The CDR3 sequence is 15 residues long. The DNA of the CDR3 is TGTGCCAGCAGCCAACGACAGGCTTGGTACAATGAGCAGTTCTTC. Its translation is CASSQRQAWYNEQFF.

J is TRBJ2-7 and V is TRBV6-5; D is perhaps TRBD1 or TRBD2 (5 bases each). Trimming stripped 6 bases from V and 0 bases from J, with 15 bases between. Germline CDR1 and CDR2: MNHEY and SVGAGI. CDR3 length: 15 amino acids. The CDR3 DNA sequence: TGTGCCAGCAGCTCGGGACCGAGAAGCTCCTACGAGCAGTACTTC. Protein: CASSSGPRSSYEQYF.

The genes are TRBV25-1 and TRBJ2-7; D is unclear. With 2 bases removed from V and 0 bases from J, the gap between germline ends came to 8 bases. The CDR3 length is 14 residues. The germline gives CDR1 MGHDK, CDR2 SYGVNS. The CDR3 here is CASSESAASYEQYF. The CDR3 nucleotides read TGTGCCAGCAGTGAAAGCGCAGCCTCCTACGAGCAGTACTTC.

The V call is TRBV5-6, the J call TRBJ1-6; D not certain. Deletions cut 0 bases from V and 8 bases from J, with 9 bases between. Germline-derived CDR1 and CDR2 are SGHDT and YYEEEE. The length of the CDR3 is 14 residues. This CDR3 is CASSLVGLDSPLHF. The CDR3 bases are TGTGCCAGCAGCTTGGTAGGGTTGGATTCACCCCTCCACTTT.

The chain carries TRBV19 and TRBJ1-5; D possibly corresponds to TRBD1 (5 bases). V lost 5 bases and J 9 bases, leaving 20 bases between the germline ends. Germline CDR1 and CDR2: LNHDA and SQIVND (reference sequence). This CDR3 contains 15 residues. In DNA, the CDR3 is TGTGCCAGTAGTGGCCCTGGACATCCCGACGGGCCCCAGCATTTT. It encodes CASSGPGHPDGPQHF.

This chain's CDR3 is CASSLTESKNIQYF. CDR3 nucleotides: TGTGCCAGCAGTTTGACAGAATCCAAAAACATTCAGTACTTC. J is TRBJ2-4 and V is TRBV28; weak D call: TRBD1 (5 bases). V gave up 3 bases and J gave up 2 bases, with 8 bases separating them. Germline V CDR1 and CDR2: MDHEN, SYDVKM. This CDR3 region has 14 residues.

The genes are TRBV20-1 and TRBJ1-2; D uncertain. The ends were cut back, 4 bases at V and 7 bases at J, with 19 bases in the middle. Germline V lookup: CDR1 DFQATT, CDR2 SNEGSKA (reference sequence). The CDR3 consists of 14 residues. The CDR3 bases are TGCAGTGCTATAAGTTCGCGGCAACAATTTGGCTACACCTTC. Translating gives CSAISSRQQFGYTF.

The DNA of the CDR3 is TGTGCCAGCAGCCAACGGACAGGGGCAGATACGCAGTATTTT. The encoded protein is CASSQRTGADTQYF. The chain couples TRBV4-2 to TRBJ2-3; 9 nucleotides align to TRBD1. V trimming: 2 bases; J trimming: 4 bases; junction bases outside the gene matches: 1. Germline V gene data show CDR1 as LGHNA and CDR2 as YNFKEQ. The CDR3 is 14 residues long.

The chain employs TRBV12-3 or TRBV12-4 and TRBJ1-6, with D possibly matching TRBD1 (5 bases). With 2 bases removed from V and 8 bases from J, the gap between germline ends came to 19 bases. The CDR3 length is 17 residues. As DNA, the CDR3 is TGTGCCAGCAGTTTAAGCCCGCCACCAGGGACGGATTCACCCCTCCACTTT. It is translated as CASSLSPPPGTDSPLHF.

This clonotype has a single count. The J gene is TRBJ2-7, the V gene TRBV25-1; the match to TRBD2 covers 8 bases. J lost 1 base, V lost 6 bases, and 5 bases had no gene match. This CDR3 region has 14 residues. Germline V gives CDR1 MGHDK, CDR2 SYGVNS. CDR3 protein: CASSISGVSYEQYF. Written as DNA, the CDR3 is TGTGCCAGCAGCATTAGCGGGGTTTCCTACGAGCAGTACTTC.

V gene TRBV3-1 combines with J gene TRBJ2-7, with 7 nucleotides matching TRBD1. The V gene end was trimmed by 1 base and the J gene end by 1 base; junction bases not matched to a gene: 4. The germline gives CDR1 LGHDT, CDR2 YNNKEL (reference sequence). CDR3 length: 15 residues. This chain's CDR3 is CASSQATGRSYEQYF. CDR3 coding DNA: TGTGCCAGCAGCCAAGCGACAGGGCGGTCCTACGAGCAGTACTTC.

This chain uses TRBV5-1 with TRBJ2-7; no firm D call. The CDR3 length is 13 residues. Germline V CDR1 and CDR2: SGHRS, YFSETQ. The ends were cut back, 6 bases at V and 3 bases at J, with 13 bases in the middle. The CDR3 spells CASTSEVNYEQYF. The CDR3 DNA is TGCGCCAGCACCTCTGAGGTAAACTACGAGCAGTACTTC.

CDR3 nucleotide sequence: TGTGCCAGCAGTTACCCCACAGGGGCCTCCTACAATGAGCAGTTCTTC. As protein: CASSYPTGASYNEQFF. The genes are TRBV6-5 and TRBJ2-1; 7 nucleotides match TRBD1. V dropped 2 bases and J dropped 0; count of bases not matched to a gene: 4. The V gene's germline CDR1 is MNHEY and CDR2 SVGAGI. The CDR3 is 16 residues long.

The rearrangement joins TRBV5-8 to TRBJ2-1, with a tentative D call TRBD1 (8 bases). Germline values: CDR1 SGHTS, CDR2 YDEGEE. The CDR3 is 13 amino acids. V was clipped by 7 bases and J by 4 bases, with 12 bases between them. The CDR3 here is CASYRGGYNEQFF. The CDR3 DNA follows: TGTGCCAGCTACAGGGGGGGTTACAATGAGCAGTTCTTC. The full variable domain, in which reference TRBV5-8 and TRBJ2-1 provide the parts outside the CDR3, is EAGVTQSPTHLIKTRGQQATLRCSPISGHTSVYWYQQALGLGLQFLLWYDEGEERNRGNFPPRFSGRQFPNYSSELNVNALELEDSALYLCASYRGGYNEQFFGPGTRLTVL.

The V gene is TRBV27, the J gene TRBJ2-6; possible D gene TRBD1, 6 bases. The germline V gene encodes CDR1 MNHEY and CDR2 SMNVEV (reference sequence). Trimming took off 6 bases at V and 12 bases at J, with 24 bases between the two ends. The CDR3 sequence is 16 residues long. This CDR3 reads CASSSFLRGSAGVLTF. The CDR3 DNA reads TGTGCCAGCAGCTCTTTCTTAAGGGGGTCTGCGGGCGTCCTGACTTTC.

The V and J genes are TRBV3-1 and TRBJ2-4, with TRBD2 matching 7 bases. V shed 1 base and J 12 bases; nucleotides not matched to a gene: 12. The CDR3 consists of 15 residues. In germline, CDR1 is LGHDT, CDR2 YNNKEL (reference sequence). The CDR3 sequence is CASSQVFHHLADQYF. The CDR3 nucleotides are TGTGCCAGCAGCCAAGTGTTCCACCACCTAGCGGATCAGTACTTC.

The chain links TRBV14 to TRBJ1-4; weak D call: TRBD1 (5 bases). Germline V gene data show CDR1 as SGHDN and CDR2 as FVKESK. The germline V and J ends were trimmed by 0 bases and 8 bases, with 13 bases remaining between them. The length of the CDR3 is 15 residues. CDR3 nucleotide sequence: TGTGCCAGCAGCCAAGATCCCGGGACGGACGAAAAACTGTTTTTT. Translated: CASSQDPGTDEKLFF.

The CDR3 sequence: CATSVTRSNQPQHF. Here the CDR3 DNA reads TGTGCCACCAGCGTTACGAGGAGCAATCAGCCCCAGCATTTT. The rearrangement links TRBV15 to TRBJ1-5; D remains unclear. Germline-derived CDR1 and CDR2 are LNHNV and YYDKDF (reference sequence). The CDR3 extends over 14 amino acids. V dropped 5 bases and J dropped 1 base, with 9 bases sitting between them. The whole variable domain, filled in from reference TRBV15 and TRBJ1-5, reads DAMVIQNPRYQVTQFGKPVTLSCSQTLNHNVMYWYQQKSSQAPKLLFHYYDKDFNNEADTPDNFQSRRPNTSFCFLDIRSPGLGDTAMYLCATSVTRSNQPQHFGDGTRLSIL.

In nucleotides, the CDR3 is TGCAGTGCTAGGGGAAATGCGGGAGGGCATGTAGATACGCAGTATTTT. Amino acid sequence: CSARGNAGGHVDTQYF. The V and J genes are TRBV20-1 and TRBJ2-3; 9 bases agree with TRBD2. The CDR3 length is 16 residues. With 3 bases clipped from V and 5 bases from J, the junction kept 12 bases outside the gene matches. Germline CDR1 reads DFQATT; CDR2 reads SNEGSKA (reference sequence).

This clonotype was seen just once. This chain joins TRBV7-9 and TRBJ2-1, with TRBD1 matching over 7 bases. Germline lookup yields CDR1 SEHNR and CDR2 FQNEAQ (reference sequence). The length of the CDR3 is 13 residues. V trimming: 5 bases; J trimming: 5 bases; junction bases outside the gene matches: 3. Here the CDR3 DNA reads TGTGCCAGCAGCCCGGGACAGCACAATGAGCAGTTCTTC. Encoded protein: CASSPGQHNEQFF. The full variable domain, in which reference TRBV7-9 and TRBJ2-1 provide the parts outside the CDR3, is DTGVSQNPRHKITKRGQNVTFRCDPISEHNRLYWYRQTLGQGPEFLTYFQNEAQLEKSRLLSDRFSAERPKGSFSTLEIQRTEQGDSAMYLCASSPGQHNEQFFGPGTRLTVL.

The chain employs TRBV5-1 and TRBJ2-3; 9 bases are shared with TRBD2. This CDR3 has 15 residues. Germline-derived CDR1 and CDR2 are SGHRS and YFSETQ. Trimming cost V 1 base and J 4 bases; bases outside gene matches: 4. This CDR3 reads CASSLPSGNADTQYF. In DNA form, the CDR3 reads TGCGCCAGCAGCTTGCCTAGCGGGAACGCAGATACGCAGTATTTT. Full variable domain (missing parts from reference TRBV5-1 and TRBJ2-3): KAGVTQTPRYLIKTRGQQVTLSCSPISGHRSVSWYQQTPGQGLQFLFEYFSETQRNKGNFPGRFSGRQFSNSRSEMNVSTLELGDSALYLCASSLPSGNADTQYFGPGTRLTVL.